What follows describes a single TCR beta chain. The antigen remains undetermined. A second PCR, run for 7 to 11 cycles, used a sample-barcoded 5' primer plus a J-beta primer mix. All samples gave at least 2.5 million CDR3-containing paired-end reads. TCRdb processed the 5' RACE reads anew with MiXCR; each CDR3 protein has one entry. Of more than 550,000 distinct CDR3 sequences in the sample, approximately 21% are singletons; the top ten hold about 22%. Each sample had at least 6 million PBMCs isolated. The data are from a study of blood T cells in healthy people across ages. General observations from the study: Unsorted PBMCs ruled out conclusive naive versus antigen-experienced comparison. Higher naive T cell percentage went strongly together with higher TCR beta diversity.

The CDR3 totals 15 residues. V was cut by 0 bases and J by 8 bases, with 14 bases left in between. Germline V gene lookup returns CDR1 LGHDT and CDR2 YNNKEL (reference sequence). This TCR was sampled from a man in his 70s in good health. V usage is TRBV3-1 and J usage is TRBJ2-1; D may be TRBD2 (5 bases). The material sequenced was blood. The CDR3 nucleotides read TGTGCCAGCAGCCAAGAAAGCGAGGGTTCCGATGAGCAGTTCTTC. This sequence encodes CASSQESEGSDEQFF.